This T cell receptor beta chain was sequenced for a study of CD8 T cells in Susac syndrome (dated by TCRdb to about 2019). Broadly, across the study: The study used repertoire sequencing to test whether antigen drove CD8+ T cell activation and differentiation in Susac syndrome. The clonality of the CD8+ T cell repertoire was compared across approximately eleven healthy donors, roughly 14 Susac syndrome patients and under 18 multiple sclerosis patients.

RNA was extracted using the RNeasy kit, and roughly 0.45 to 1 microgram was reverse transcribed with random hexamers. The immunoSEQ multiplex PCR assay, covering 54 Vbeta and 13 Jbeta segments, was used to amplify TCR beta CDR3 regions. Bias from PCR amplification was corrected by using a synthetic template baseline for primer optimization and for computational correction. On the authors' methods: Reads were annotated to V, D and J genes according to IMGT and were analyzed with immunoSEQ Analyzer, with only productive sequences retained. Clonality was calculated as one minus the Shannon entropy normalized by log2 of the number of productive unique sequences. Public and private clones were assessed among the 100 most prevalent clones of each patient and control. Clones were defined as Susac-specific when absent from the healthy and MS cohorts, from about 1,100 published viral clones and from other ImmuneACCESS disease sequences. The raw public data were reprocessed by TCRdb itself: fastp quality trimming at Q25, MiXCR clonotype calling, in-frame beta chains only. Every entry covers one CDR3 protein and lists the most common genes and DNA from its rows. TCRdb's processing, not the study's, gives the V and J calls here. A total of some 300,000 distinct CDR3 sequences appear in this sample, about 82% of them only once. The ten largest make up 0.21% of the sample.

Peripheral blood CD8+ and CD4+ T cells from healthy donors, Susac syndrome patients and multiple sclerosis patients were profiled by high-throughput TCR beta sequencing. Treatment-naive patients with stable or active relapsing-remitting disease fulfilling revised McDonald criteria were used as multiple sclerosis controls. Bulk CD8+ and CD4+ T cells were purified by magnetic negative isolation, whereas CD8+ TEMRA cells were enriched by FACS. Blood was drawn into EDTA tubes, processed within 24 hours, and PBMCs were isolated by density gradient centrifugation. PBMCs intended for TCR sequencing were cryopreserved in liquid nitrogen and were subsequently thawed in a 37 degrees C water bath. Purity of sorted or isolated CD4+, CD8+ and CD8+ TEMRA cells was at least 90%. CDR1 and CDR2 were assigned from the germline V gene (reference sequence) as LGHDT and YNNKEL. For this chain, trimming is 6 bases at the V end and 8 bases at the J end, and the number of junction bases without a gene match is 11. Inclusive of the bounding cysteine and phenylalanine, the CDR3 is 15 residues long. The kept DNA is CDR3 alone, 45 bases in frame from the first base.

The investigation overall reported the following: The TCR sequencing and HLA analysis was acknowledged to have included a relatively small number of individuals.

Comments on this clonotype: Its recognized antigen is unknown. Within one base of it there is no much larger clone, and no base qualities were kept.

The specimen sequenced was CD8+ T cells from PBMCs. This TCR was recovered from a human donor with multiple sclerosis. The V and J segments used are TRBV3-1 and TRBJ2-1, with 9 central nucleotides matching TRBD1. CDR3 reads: CASSLPGQGSHEQFF. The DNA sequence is TGTGCCAGCAGTCTTCCGGGACAGGGTTCCCATGAGCAGTTCTTC.